This section outlines one TCR beta chain sequence together with its context. Seattle cases were enrolled at active infection and followed longitudinally. In the original workflow: Amplification of reference gene primers was used by the study to estimate nucleated cell counts. Libraries were prepared by immunoSEQ multiplex PCR; TCRdb keeps only in-frame clonotypes and omits some of them. D and trimming come from the DNA, and the V and J calls and clone size come from that table. The repertoire consists of 100,000 to 150,000 clones, with about nine tenths occurring once and the leading ten covering about 10%. This record comes from a study of blood T cell repertoires in COVID-19. Overall study context: Specimens from acute and convalescent COVID-19 originated in the United States, Italy and Spain. T cells, B-cell-depleted T cells, or PBMCs supplied cDNA or gDNA.

The CDR3 is 16 residues long. Trimming removed 2 bases from V and 6 bases from J, with 18 bases in between. CDR1 and CDR2 from the germline V gene are SNHLY and FYNNEI. The rearrangement joins TRBV2 to TRBJ2-3; D may be TRBD2 (6 bases). The TCR comes from an older woman with COVID-19, enrolled during active disease. Sequenced material: peripheral blood. CDR3 bases: TGTGCCAGCAGTGAAAATGGGGGGTTCGTCGATGATACGCAGTATTTT. Residues: CASSENGGFVDDTQYF.